This T cell receptor beta chain was found in a study of shared clonotypes between healthy human individuals. In the study overall: Three plates were used per donor for CD4 naive, three for CD4 memory, two for CD8 naive and one for CD8 memory.

With respect to this clone: What it binds is not known.

V was shortened by 4 bases and J by 7 bases, with 19 bases between the two germline ends. The CDR3 totals 15 residues. Germline V gene lookup returns CDR1 MNHEY and CDR2 SMNVEV (reference sequence). All donors were healthy HIV-negative adults lacking recent acute infections or vaccinations. General observations from the study: Naive subsets, compared against memory subsets, generally had larger estimated richness values.

Some clones are missing from TCRdb's copy, which holds only in-frame ones; the method was immunoSEQ multiplex PCR. This table has about 120,000 clones, 55% to 70% appearing once. V gene TRBV27 combines with J gene TRBJ2-5; no clear D gene. Input material: memory CD8+ T cells sorted from blood. This sample's subset: CD45RO+ cells pooled with CCR7-negative TemRA cells. The TCR was taken from a woman between 25 and 40 years old in good health. The CDR3 coding sequence is TGTGCCAGCAGTTCCGTATTCCCTACCGGTTGGACCCAGTACTTC. This gives the protein CASSSVFPTGWTQYF.